The TCR beta chain described here comes from a study of T cell responses to AZD1222 COVID-19 vaccine. About the study: It was second doses at about 4 or about 12 weeks that were pooled. Findings and limits, study-wide: Samples come after the peak T cell response, not at day 14. Rises in breadth and depth of Spike-specific TCRs came after two AZD1222 doses. Donors, mostly white British, included more females; clonal diversity was possibly underestimated.

Trimming removed 3 bases from V and 5 bases from J, with 16 bases in between. This CDR3 region has 15 residues. From germline, CDR1 is KGHSH and CDR2 LQKENI. Sequencing used immunoSEQ multiplex PCR; TCRdb keeps in-frame clones, though not all of them. The repertoire holds about 86,000 clones, 78% seen once, with around 21% in the top ten. This clone was recorded once. Its target is not known. The sequencing here drew on peripheral blood, taken on day 0 of AZD1222 vaccination. The receptor's source is an adult in good health. The chain employs TRBV18 and TRBJ1-1; the D gene is possibly TRBD1 (5 bases). The CDR3 sequence is CASSPIDGGGTEAFF. CDR3 nucleotide sequence: TGTGCCAGCTCACCGATTGATGGGGGGGGGACTGAAGCTTTCTTT.